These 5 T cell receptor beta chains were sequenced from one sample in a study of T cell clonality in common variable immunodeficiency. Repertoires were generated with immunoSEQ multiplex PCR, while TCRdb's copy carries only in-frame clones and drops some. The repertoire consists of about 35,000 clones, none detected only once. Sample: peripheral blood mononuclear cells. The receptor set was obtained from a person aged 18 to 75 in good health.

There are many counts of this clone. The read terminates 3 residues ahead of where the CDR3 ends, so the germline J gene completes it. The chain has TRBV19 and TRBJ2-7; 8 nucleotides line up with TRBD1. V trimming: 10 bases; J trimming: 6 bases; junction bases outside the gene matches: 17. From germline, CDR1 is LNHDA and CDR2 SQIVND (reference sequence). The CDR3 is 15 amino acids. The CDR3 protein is CATNIAGGQGGEQYF. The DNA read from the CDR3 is TGTGCCACAAACATTGCCGGAGGACAGGGTGGCGAG.

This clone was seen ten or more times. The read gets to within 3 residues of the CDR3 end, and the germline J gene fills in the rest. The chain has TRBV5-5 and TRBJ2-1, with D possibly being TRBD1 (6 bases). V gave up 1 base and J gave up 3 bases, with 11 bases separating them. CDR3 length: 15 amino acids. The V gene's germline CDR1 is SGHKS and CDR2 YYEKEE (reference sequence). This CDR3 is CASSLFTGIYNEQFF. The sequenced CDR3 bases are TGTGCCAGCAGCTTGTTCACAGGGATCTACAATGAG.

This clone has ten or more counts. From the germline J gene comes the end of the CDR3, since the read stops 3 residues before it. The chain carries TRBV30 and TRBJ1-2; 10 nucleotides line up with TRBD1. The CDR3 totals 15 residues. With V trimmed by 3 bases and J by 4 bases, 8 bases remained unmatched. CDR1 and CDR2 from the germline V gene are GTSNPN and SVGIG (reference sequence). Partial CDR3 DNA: TGTGCCTGGAGAGACGACAGGGGGCGATTCTATGGC. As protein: CAWRDDRGRFYG. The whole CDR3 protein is CAWRDDRGRFYGYTF.

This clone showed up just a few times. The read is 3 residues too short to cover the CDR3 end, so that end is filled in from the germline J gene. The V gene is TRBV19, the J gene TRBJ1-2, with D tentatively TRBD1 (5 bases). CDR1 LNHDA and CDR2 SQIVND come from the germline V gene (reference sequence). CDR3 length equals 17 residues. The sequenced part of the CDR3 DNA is TGTGCCAGTAGTATTTTTAGTGTGGGACTAGTGCCTAATGAC. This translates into CASSIFSVGLVPND. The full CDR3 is CASSIFSVGLVPNDYTF.

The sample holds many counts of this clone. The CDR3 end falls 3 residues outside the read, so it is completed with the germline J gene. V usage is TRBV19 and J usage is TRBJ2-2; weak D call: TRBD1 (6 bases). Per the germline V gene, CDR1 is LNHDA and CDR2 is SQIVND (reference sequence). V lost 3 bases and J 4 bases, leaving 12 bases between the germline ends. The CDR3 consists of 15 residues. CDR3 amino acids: CASSIQGRTTGELFF. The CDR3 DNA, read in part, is TGTGCCAGTAGTATTCAGGGGCGGACCACCGGGGAG.